This T cell receptor (beta chain) was identified during a study of graft-versus-host responses after intestinal transplantation. As to this clone: The antigen is unknown.

Germline V lookup: CDR1 WNHNN, CDR2 SYGVQD (reference sequence). V was clipped by 6 bases and J by 8 bases, with 23 bases between them. The length of the CDR3 is 16 residues. TCRdb's table, derived via immunoSEQ multiplex PCR, lists solely in-frame clones and lacks some. The sample gives about 85,000 clones, 85% to 95% of which show up once; about 8% is in the top ten. The sequenced sample was unstimulated CD8+ T cells sorted from spleen or lymph node cells, obtained before transplant. The receptor's source is a human donor who was the organ donor for an intestinal transplant. V gene TRBV10-1 combines with J gene TRBJ2-1; either TRBD1 or TRBD2 may supply D (6 bases each). CDR3 amino acids: CASRYRSRGRTDEQFF. CDR3 bases: TGCGCCAGCAGATACCGGAGCCGGGGGCGGACCGATGAGCAGTTCTTC.